The rows below give T cell receptor beta chains drawn from one sample of a study of blood T cell repertoires in COVID-19. Using immunoSEQ multiplex PCR, the repertoire was profiled, and TCRdb retains in-frame clones only, with some absent. The sample holds 300,000 to 350,000 clones, approximately 83% seen once. Sequenced sample: PBMCs or T cells enriched from blood (not recorded which). All receptors derive from a man aged 30-40 years who had recovered from COVID-19. CDR3s include the opening cysteine and the closing phenylalanine or tryptophan. D genes are given only for firm matches. Size tells how often a clone was seen (once, few, many) or the class of an expanded clone, and some rows leave it out.

D gene: TRBD2; J gene: TRBJ2-3; V gene: TRBV7-9; clone size: .; CDR3 DNA: TGTGCCAGCAGCTTAGAGCGGGGGCTACGCACAGATACGCAGTATTTT; CDR3 protein: CASSLERGLRTDTQYF
D gene: .; J gene: TRBJ1-2; V gene: TRBV18; clone size: .; CDR3 DNA: TGTGCCAGCTCACACTACAGGGAAGTAGGATATGGCTACACCTTC; CDR3 protein: CASSHYREVGYGYTF
D gene: TRBD2; J gene: TRBJ2-3; V gene: TRBV9; clone size: .; CDR3 DNA: TGTGCCAGCAACCGGGGGGATGCAGATACGCAGTATTTT; CDR3 protein: CASNRGDADTQYF
D gene: .; J gene: TRBJ1-6; V gene: TRBV5-1; clone size: .; CDR3 DNA: TGCGCCAGCAGCTTGGGCAGGGACAAAGGACCCCTCCACTTT; CDR3 protein: CASSLGRDKGPLHF
D gene: TRBD1; J gene: TRBJ1-2; V gene: TRBV5-1; clone size: .; CDR3 DNA: TGCGCCAGCAGCTTGGAATCGACAGGGGGCGGCTACACCTTC; CDR3 protein: CASSLESTGGGYTF
D gene: .; J gene: TRBJ1-1; V gene: TRBV19; clone size: .; CDR3 DNA: TGTGCCAGTAGTAACTGGGCGACTGAAGCTTTCTTT; CDR3 protein: CASSNWATEAFF
D gene: TRBD1; J gene: TRBJ2-2; V gene: TRBV7-9; clone size: .; CDR3 DNA: TGTGCCAGCAGTCGCCGGACAGGGGACGGCACCGGGGAGCTGTTTTTT; CDR3 protein: CASSRRTGDGTGELFF
D gene: .; J gene: TRBJ1-3; V gene: TRBV12-3/TRBV12-4; clone size: .; CDR3 DNA: TGTGCCAGCAGATCAGATGGAAACACCATATATTTT; CDR3 protein: CASRSDGNTIYF
D gene: .; J gene: TRBJ2-1; V gene: TRBV2; clone size: .; CDR3 DNA: TGTGCCAGCAGTATGACATTCTATGAGCAGTTCTTC; CDR3 protein: CASSMTFYEQFF
D gene: .; J gene: TRBJ2-2; V gene: TRBV4-1; clone size: .; CDR3 DNA: TGCGCCAGCAGCCAAGCTCGCGAGATCACCGGGGAGCTGTTTTTT; CDR3 protein: CASSQAREITGELFF
D gene: .; J gene: TRBJ2-5; V gene: TRBV7-9; clone size: .; CDR3 DNA: TGTGCCAGCAGCTTATCAGGCCAAGAGACCCAGTACTTC; CDR3 protein: CASSLSGQETQYF
D gene: .; J gene: TRBJ2-7; V gene: TRBV10-3; clone size: .; CDR3 DNA: TGTGCCATCAGTGACTCTCCCGCGTACTACGAGCAGTACTTC; CDR3 protein: CAISDSPAYYEQYF
D gene: .; J gene: TRBJ2-3; V gene: TRBV7-2; clone size: .; CDR3 DNA: TGTGCCAGCAGCCCAGTTGTTAGCGGAGATACGCAGTATTTT; CDR3 protein: CASSPVVSGDTQYF
D gene: TRBD1; J gene: TRBJ2-6; V gene: TRBV19; clone size: .; CDR3 DNA: TGTGCCAGTAGTAGAGACAGGGCCCCCGGGGCCAACGTCCTGACTTTC; CDR3 protein: CASSRDRAPGANVLTF
D gene: TRBD2; J gene: TRBJ2-3; V gene: TRBV3-1/TRBV3-2; clone size: .; CDR3 DNA: TGTGCCAGCAGCCAAGTACTAGCGGCAAGCACAGATACGCAGTATTTT; CDR3 protein: CASSQVLAASTDTQYF
D gene: .; J gene: TRBJ1-1; V gene: TRBV14; clone size: once; CDR3 DNA: TGTGCCAGCAGCCTCCCCCCCAGAAGTGTAAATGAAGCTTTCTTT; CDR3 protein: CASSLPPRSVNEAFF
D gene: .; J gene: TRBJ1-2; V gene: TRBV21-1; clone size: .; CDR3 DNA: TGTGCCAGCAAGGGAAACAGGGGGTCCTATGGCTACACCTTC; CDR3 protein: CASKGNRGSYGYTF
D gene: .; J gene: TRBJ2-5; V gene: TRBV10-2; clone size: .; CDR3 DNA: TGCGCCACGGGTCGTGGACACCGCCAAGAGACCCAGTACTTC; CDR3 protein: CATGRGHRQETQYF
D gene: TRBD1; J gene: TRBJ2-5; V gene: TRBV7-3; clone size: .; CDR3 DNA: TGTGCCAGCAGCCGGACAGGGGAAGAGACCCAGTACTTC; CDR3 protein: CASSRTGEETQYF
D gene: TRBD1; J gene: TRBJ1-2; V gene: TRBV10-3; clone size: .; CDR3 DNA: TGTGCCATGGGCCAAGGGGACAGCTATGGCTACACCTTC; CDR3 protein: CAMGQGDSYGYTF
D gene: .; J gene: TRBJ1-2; V gene: TRBV2; clone size: .; CDR3 DNA: TGTGCCAGCACCGAAGGCAGGGGAAGGAACTATGGCTACACCTTC; CDR3 protein: CASTEGRGRNYGYTF
D gene: .; J gene: TRBJ2-1; V gene: TRBV19; clone size: .; CDR3 DNA: TGTGCCAGTAGTCAAACAAGCGGCGATGAGCAGTTCTTC; CDR3 protein: CASSQTSGDEQFF
D gene: .; J gene: TRBJ2-1; V gene: TRBV5-6; clone size: .; CDR3 DNA: TGTGCCAGCAGGGGGACAACCGAGCAGTTCTTC; CDR3 protein: CASRGTTEQFF
D gene: .; J gene: TRBJ1-2; V gene: TRBV27; clone size: .; CDR3 DNA: TGTGCCAGCAGTTTCGCAGGATCCTATGGCTACACCTTC; CDR3 protein: CASSFAGSYGYTF
D gene: .; J gene: TRBJ1-6; V gene: TRBV3-1/TRBV3-2; clone size: few; CDR3 DNA: TGTGCCAGCAGCCAAGTATTGGCAGGGGCAGGTTCACCCCTCCACTTT; CDR3 protein: CASSQVLAGAGSPLHF
D gene: .; J gene: TRBJ1-2; V gene: TRBV7-9; clone size: .; CDR3 DNA: TGTGCCAGCAGTTCAGTCAACTATGGCTACACCTTC; CDR3 protein: CASSSVNYGYTF
D gene: .; J gene: TRBJ1-2; V gene: TRBV5-4; clone size: .; CDR3 DNA: TGTGCCAGCAGCTTGGAGAGTTATGGCTACACCTTC; CDR3 protein: CASSLESYGYTF
D gene: TRBD2; J gene: TRBJ2-3; V gene: TRBV9; clone size: .; CDR3 DNA: TGTGCCAGCAGCGTCTATCCCGGGACTAGCGGCACAGATACGCAGTATTTT; CDR3 protein: CASSVYPGTSGTDTQYF
D gene: TRBD2; J gene: TRBJ2-1; V gene: TRBV19; clone size: .; CDR3 DNA: TGTGCCAGTAGTATAGATGTGAATGGGGGGGGATCTTACAATGAGCAGTTCTTC; CDR3 protein: CASSIDVNGGGSYNEQFF
D gene: TRBD2; J gene: TRBJ2-1; V gene: TRBV3-1/TRBV3-2; clone size: .; CDR3 DNA: TGTGCCAGCAGCCCCACTAGGACTAGCGGGGGGGCTTATGAGCAGTTCTTC; CDR3 protein: CASSPTRTSGGAYEQFF